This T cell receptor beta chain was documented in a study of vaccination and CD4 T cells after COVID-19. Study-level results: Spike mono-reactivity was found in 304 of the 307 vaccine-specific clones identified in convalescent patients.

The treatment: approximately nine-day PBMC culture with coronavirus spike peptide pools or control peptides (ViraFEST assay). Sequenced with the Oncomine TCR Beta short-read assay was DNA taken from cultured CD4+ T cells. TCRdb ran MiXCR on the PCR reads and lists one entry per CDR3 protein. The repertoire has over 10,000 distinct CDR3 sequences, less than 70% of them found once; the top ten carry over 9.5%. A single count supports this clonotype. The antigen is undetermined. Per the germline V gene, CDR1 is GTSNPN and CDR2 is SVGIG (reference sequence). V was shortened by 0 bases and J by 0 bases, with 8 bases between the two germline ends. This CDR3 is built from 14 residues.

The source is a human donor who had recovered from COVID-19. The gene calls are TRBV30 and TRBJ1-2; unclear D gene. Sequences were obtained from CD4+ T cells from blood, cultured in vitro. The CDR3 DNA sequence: TGTGCCTGGAGTGTATCCCTCCCTAACTATGGCTACACCTTC. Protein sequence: CAWSVSLPNYGYTF.